These 5 T cell receptor beta chains were sequenced from one sample in a study of blood T cell repertoires in COVID-19. Profiling relied on immunoSEQ multiplex PCR, and the TCRdb table lists in-frame clones only, not all of them. The sample has 150,000 or so clones, 85% seen once. The sequencing input was peripheral blood. All receptors come from a woman aged 35 to 49 with active or convalescent COVID-19.

Comment on this clone: This same CDR3 is encoded by further DNA sequences in the sample. The V and J genes are TRBV7-9 and TRBJ1-4, with 8 bases identical to TRBD1. The germline gives CDR1 SEHNR, CDR2 FQNEAQ (reference sequence). The CDR3 runs 15 residues. Trimming took 5 bases from V and 5 from J; bases not matched to a gene: 7. The CDR3 spells CASSLRTGTNEKLFF. Here the CDR3 DNA reads TGTGCCAGCAGCCTAAGGACAGGGACGAATGAAAAACTGTTTTTT.

The chain couples TRBV3-1 (or the pseudogene TRBV3-2) to TRBJ1-6; 8 nucleotides align to TRBD1. This CDR3 has 16 residues. Germline trimming cut 4 bases from V and 1 base from J; bases unmatched to any gene: 3. The germline V gene has CDR1 LGHDT and CDR2 YNNKEL (reference sequence). In DNA form, the CDR3 reads TGTGCCAGCAGCCCAGGACAGGGTTCCTATAATTCACCCCTCCACTTT. Translating gives CASSPGQGSYNSPLHF.

The J gene is TRBJ2-7, the V gene TRBV5-6; 8 bases fit TRBD1. Trimming at V came to 3 bases and at J to 2 bases, leaving 4 bases not matched to a gene. CDR1 and CDR2 (germline): SGHDT, YYEEEE. CDR3 size: 14 residues. The CDR3 sequence is CASSYGTGPYEQYF. The CDR3 DNA follows: TGTGCCAGCAGCTACGGGACAGGACCCTACGAGCAGTACTTC.

The chain combines TRBV5-4 with TRBJ1-2; the match to TRBD1 covers 7 bases. The CDR3 runs to 15 residues. CDR1 and CDR2 (germline): SGHNT, YYREEE (reference sequence). V was pared by 4 bases and J by 4 bases, with 10 bases of the junction left unmatched. Here the CDR3 reads CASSRGGTEPYGYTF. The CDR3 DNA reads as TGTGCCAGCAGCAGAGGGGGGACAGAGCCCTATGGCTACACCTTC.

The chain is built from TRBV2 and TRBJ1-4, with D uncertain. Deletions cut 2 bases from V and 4 bases from J, with 11 bases between. Germline assignment: CDR1 SNHLY and CDR2 FYNNEI. CDR3 length: 15 residues. Here the CDR3 DNA reads TGTGCCAGCAGTGAATTCAGAAGCGATAATGAAAAACTGTTTTTT. Translation: CASSEFRSDNEKLFF.